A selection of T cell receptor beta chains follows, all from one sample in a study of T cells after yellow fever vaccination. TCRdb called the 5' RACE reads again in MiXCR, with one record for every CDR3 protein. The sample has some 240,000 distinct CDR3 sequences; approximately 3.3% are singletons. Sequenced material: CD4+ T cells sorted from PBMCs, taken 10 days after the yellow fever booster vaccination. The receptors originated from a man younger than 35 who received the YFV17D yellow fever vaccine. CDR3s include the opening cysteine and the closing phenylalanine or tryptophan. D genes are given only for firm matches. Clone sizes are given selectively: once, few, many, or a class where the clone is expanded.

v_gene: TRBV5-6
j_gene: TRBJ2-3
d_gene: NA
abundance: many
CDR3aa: CASSLVKRRSTDTQYF
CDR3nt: TGTGCCAGCAGCTTGGTTAAGAGACGTAGCACAGATACGCAGTATTTT

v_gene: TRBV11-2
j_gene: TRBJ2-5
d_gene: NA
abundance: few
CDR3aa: CASSNLFQETQYF
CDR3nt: TGTGCCAGCAGCAACCTATTTCAAGAGACCCAGTACTTC

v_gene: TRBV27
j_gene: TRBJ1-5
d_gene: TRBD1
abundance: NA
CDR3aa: CASSLAGGAQPQHF
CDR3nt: TGTGCCAGCAGTTTGGCAGGGGGCGCCCAGCCCCAGCATTTT

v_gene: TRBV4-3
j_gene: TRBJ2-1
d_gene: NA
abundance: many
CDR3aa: CASSQNDLDNEQFF
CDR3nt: TGCGCCAGCAGCCAAAACGACTTAGACAATGAGCAGTTCTTC

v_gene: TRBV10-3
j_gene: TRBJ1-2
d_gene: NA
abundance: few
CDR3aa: CAISDTYGYTF
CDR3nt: TGTGCCATCAGTGACACCTATGGCTACACCTTC

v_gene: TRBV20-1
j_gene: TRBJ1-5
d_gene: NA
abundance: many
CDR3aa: CSARDGPQPQHF
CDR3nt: TGCAGTGCTAGAGACGGACCACAGCCCCAGCATTTT

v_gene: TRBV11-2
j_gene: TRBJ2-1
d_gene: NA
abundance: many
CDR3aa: CASSLVASYNEQFF
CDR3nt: TGTGCCAGCAGCTTAGTTGCTTCCTACAATGAGCAGTTCTTC

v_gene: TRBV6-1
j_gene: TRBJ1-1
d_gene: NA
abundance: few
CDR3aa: CASRPRANTEAFF
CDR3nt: TGTGCCAGCAGGCCCCGGGCCAACACTGAAGCTTTCTTT

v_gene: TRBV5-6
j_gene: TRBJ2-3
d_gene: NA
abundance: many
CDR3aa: CASSLAGTTDTQYF
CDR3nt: TGTGCCAGCAGCTTGGCCGGGACAACAGATACGCAGTATTTT

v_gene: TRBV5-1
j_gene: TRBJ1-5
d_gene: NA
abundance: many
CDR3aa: CASSLDSTDQPQHF
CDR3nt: TGCGCCAGCAGCTTGGACTCGACAGATCAGCCCCAGCATTTT

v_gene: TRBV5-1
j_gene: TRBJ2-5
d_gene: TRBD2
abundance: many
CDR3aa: CASSLRAGGYQETQYF
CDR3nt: TGCGCCAGCAGCTTGAGGGCGGGGGGCTACCAAGAGACCCAGTACTTC

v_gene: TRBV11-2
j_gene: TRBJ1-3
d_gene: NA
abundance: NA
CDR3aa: CASSLGGRGNTIYF
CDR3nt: TGTGCCAGCAGCTTGGGGGGTCGTGGAAACACCATATATTTT

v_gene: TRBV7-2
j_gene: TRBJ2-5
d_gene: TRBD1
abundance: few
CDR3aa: CASSSTRTGGETQYF
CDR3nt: TGTGCCAGCAGCTCCACGCGGACAGGCGGAGAGACCCAGTACTTC

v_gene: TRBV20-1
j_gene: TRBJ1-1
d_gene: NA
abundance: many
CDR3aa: CSASPGGDTEAFF
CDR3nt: TGCAGTGCTAGCCCCGGGGGGGACACTGAAGCTTTCTTT

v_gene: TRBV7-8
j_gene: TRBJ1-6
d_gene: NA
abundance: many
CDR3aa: CASSPRDGNSPLHF
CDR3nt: TGTGCCAGCAGCCCCCGGGACGGGAATTCACCCCTCCACTTT

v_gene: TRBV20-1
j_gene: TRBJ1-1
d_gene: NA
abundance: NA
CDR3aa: CSAGGIDRFFMNTEAFF
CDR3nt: TGCAGTGCCGGCGGAATCGACAGGTTCTTCATGAACACTGAAGCTTTCTTT

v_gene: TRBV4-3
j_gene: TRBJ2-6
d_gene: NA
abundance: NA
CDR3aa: CASSQEERPWANVLTF
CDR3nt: TGCGCCAGCAGCCAAGAAGAAAGGCCCTGGGCCAACGTCCTGACTTTC

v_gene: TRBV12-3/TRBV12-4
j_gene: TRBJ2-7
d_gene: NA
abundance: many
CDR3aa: CASKSSQGTYEQYF
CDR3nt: TGTGCCAGCAAGTCTTCCCAGGGGACCTACGAGCAGTACTTC

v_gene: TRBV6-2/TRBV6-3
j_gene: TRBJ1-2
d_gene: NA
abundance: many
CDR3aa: CASSNPGFYGYTF
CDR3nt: TGTGCCAGCAGTAACCCGGGATTCTATGGCTACACCTTC

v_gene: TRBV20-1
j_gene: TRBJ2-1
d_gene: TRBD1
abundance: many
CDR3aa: CSARGRDLKPGQGIPGGYNEQFF
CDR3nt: TGCAGTGCTAGAGGTCGGGATCTTAAACCGGGACAGGGGATCCCAGGGGGTTACAATGAGCAGTTCTTC

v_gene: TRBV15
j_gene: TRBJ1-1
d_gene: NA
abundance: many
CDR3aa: CATSMGLNTEAFF
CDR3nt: TGTGCCACCAGCATGGGTTTGAACACTGAAGCTTTCTTT

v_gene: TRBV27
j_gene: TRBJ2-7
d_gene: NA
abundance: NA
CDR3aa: CASSLSKDGRTGWYF
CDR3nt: TGTGCCAGCAGTTTATCGAAGGACGGCCGGACTGGATGGTACTTC

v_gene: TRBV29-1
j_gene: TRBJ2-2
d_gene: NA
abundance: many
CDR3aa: CSVATGSNTGELFF
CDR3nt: TGCAGCGTTGCAACGGGATCGAACACCGGGGAGCTGTTTTTT

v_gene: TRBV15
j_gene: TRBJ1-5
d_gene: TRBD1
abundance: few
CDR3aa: CATSTQTRDRGQPQHF
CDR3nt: TGTGCCACCAGCACGCAGACCCGGGACAGGGGTCAGCCCCAGCATTTT

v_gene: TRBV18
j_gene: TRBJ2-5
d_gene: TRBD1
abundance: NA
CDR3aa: CASSPRTGSQETQYF
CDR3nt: TGTGCCAGCTCACCACGGACAGGATCCCAAGAGACCCAGTACTTC

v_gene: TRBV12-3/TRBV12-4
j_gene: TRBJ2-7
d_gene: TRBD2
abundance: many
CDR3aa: CASRMSGDYEQYF
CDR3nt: TGTGCCAGCAGGATGAGCGGGGACTACGAGCAGTACTTC

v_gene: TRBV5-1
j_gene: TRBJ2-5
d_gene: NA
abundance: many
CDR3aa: CASSLRATYQETQYF
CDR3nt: TGCGCCAGCAGCTTGAGGGCAACGTACCAAGAGACCCAGTACTTC

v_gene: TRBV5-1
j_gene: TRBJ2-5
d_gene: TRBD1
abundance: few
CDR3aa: CASSVGTVGSVQYF
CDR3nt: TGCGCCAGCAGCGTTGGGACAGTAGGTAGCGTCCAGTACTTC

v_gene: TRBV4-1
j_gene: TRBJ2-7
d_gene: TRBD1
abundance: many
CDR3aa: CASSQPHRGQDYEQYF
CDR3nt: TGCGCCAGCAGCCAACCCCACAGGGGGCAAGACTACGAGCAGTACTTC

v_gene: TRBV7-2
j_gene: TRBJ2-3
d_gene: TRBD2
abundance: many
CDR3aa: CASSSRLAGADTQYF
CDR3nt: TGTGCCAGCAGCTCCCGACTAGCGGGCGCAGATACGCAGTATTTT

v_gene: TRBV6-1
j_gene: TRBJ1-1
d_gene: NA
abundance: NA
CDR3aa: CASSPTPANTEAFF
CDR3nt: TGTGCCAGCAGCCCTACACCCGCGAACACTGAAGCTTTCTTT

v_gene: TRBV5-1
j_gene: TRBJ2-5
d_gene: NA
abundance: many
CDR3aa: CASSEPGGETQYF
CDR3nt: TGCGCCAGCAGCGAGCCGGGCGGAGAGACCCAGTACTTC

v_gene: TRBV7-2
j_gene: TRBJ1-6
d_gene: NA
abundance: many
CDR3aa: CASSPGNSPLHF
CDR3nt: TGTGCCAGCAGCCCAGGGAATTCACCCCTCCACTTT

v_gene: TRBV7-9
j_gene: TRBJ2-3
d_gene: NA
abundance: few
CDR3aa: CASSRTTSGYATQYF
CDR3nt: TGTGCCAGCAGCCGAACGACTTCGGGATACGCAACGCAGTATTTT

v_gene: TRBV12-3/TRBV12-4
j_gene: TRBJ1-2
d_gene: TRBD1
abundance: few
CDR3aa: CASNNRDRPHYGYTF
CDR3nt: TGTGCCAGCAATAACCGGGACAGGCCCCACTATGGCTACACCTTC

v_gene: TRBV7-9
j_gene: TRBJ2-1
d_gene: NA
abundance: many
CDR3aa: CASTHRAGEQFF
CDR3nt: TGTGCCAGCACCCACAGGGCCGGTGAGCAGTTCTTC

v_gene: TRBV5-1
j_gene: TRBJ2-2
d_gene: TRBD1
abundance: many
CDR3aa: CASSFVGGRTGELFF
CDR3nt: TGCGCCAGCAGCTTCGTAGGGGGCAGGACCGGGGAGCTGTTTTTT

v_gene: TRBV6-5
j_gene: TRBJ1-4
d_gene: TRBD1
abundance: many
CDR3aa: CASSHRDSWEGDNEKLFF
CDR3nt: TGTGCCAGCAGCCATCGGGACAGCTGGGAGGGGGATAATGAAAAACTGTTTTTT

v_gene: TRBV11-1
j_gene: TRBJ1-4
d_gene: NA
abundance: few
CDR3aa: CASSYDGRGLLNEKLFF
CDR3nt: TGTGCCAGCAGCTACGATGGCAGGGGACTACTTAATGAAAAACTGTTTTTT

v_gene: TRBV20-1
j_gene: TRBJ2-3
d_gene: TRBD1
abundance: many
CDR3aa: CSVGQGASDTQYF
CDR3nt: TGCAGTGTAGGACAGGGGGCGTCAGATACGCAGTATTTT

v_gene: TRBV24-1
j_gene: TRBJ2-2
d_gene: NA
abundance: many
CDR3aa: CATTTGTSGDGELFF
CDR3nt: TGTGCCACCACCACCGGGACCAGCGGAGACGGGGAGCTGTTTTTT

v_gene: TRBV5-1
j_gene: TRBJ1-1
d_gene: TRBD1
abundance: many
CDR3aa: CASSLAGDSTEAFF
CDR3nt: TGCGCCAGCAGCTTGGCCGGGGACAGCACTGAAGCTTTCTTT

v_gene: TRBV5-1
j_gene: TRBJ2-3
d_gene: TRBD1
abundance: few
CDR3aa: CASSPGTGMPDTQYF
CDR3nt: TGCGCCAGCAGCCCCGGGACAGGGATGCCAGATACGCAGTATTTT

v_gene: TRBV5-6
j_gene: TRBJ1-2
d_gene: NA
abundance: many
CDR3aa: CASSLLSGENYGYTF
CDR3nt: TGTGCCAGCAGCCTACTCTCGGGTGAAAACTATGGCTACACCTTC

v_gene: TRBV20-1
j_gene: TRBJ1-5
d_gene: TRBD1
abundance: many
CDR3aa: CSATGGNNQPQHF
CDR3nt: TGCAGTGCTACAGGGGGTAACAATCAGCCCCAGCATTTT

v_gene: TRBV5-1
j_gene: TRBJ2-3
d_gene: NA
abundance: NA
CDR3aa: CASRRQGNTDTQYF
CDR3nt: TGCGCCAGCAGGCGGCAGGGAAACACAGATACGCAGTATTTT

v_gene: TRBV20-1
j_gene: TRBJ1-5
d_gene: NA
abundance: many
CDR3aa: CSASVGAGSNQPQHF
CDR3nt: TGCAGTGCTAGCGTTGGGGCAGGAAGCAATCAGCCCCAGCATTTT

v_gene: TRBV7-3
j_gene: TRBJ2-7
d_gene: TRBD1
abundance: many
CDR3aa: CASSFDRGESYEQYF
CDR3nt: TGTGCCAGCAGTTTTGACAGGGGGGAATCCTACGAGCAGTACTTC

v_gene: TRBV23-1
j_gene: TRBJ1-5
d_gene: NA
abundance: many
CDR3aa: CASSQSHKDDRRNQPQHF
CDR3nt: TGCGCCAGCAGTCAATCCCATAAGGATGACAGGCGAAATCAGCCCCAGCATTTT

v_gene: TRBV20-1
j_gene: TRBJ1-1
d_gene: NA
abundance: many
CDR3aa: CISRMNTEAFF
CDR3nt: TGCATCTCCAGGATGAACACTGAAGCTTTCTTT

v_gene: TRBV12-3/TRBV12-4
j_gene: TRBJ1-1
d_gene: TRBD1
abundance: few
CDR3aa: CASSQRSSFNRGYTEAFF
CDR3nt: TGTGCCAGCAGCCAAAGGTCCTCCTTCAACAGGGGATACACTGAAGCTTTCTTT

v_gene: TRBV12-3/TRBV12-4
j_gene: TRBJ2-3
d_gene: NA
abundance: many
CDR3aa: CASSSYGEDTQYF
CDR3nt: TGTGCCAGCAGTTCTTACGGTGAAGATACGCAGTATTTT

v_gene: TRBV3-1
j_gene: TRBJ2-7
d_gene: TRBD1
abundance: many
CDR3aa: CASSQGQGYEQYF
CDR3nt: TGTGCCAGCAGCCAGGGACAGGGTTACGAGCAGTACTTC

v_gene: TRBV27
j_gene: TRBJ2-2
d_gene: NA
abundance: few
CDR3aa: CASSLSKRGWTGELFF
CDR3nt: TGTGCCAGCAGTTTATCGAAGAGAGGATGGACCGGGGAGCTGTTTTTT

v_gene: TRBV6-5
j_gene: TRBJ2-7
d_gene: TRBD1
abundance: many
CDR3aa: CASRRWGQGAYEQYF
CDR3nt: TGTGCCAGCAGAAGATGGGGACAGGGGGCCTACGAGCAGTACTTC

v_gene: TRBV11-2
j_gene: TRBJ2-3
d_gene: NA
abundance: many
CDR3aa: CASSLGGPRAVDTQYF
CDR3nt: TGTGCCAGCAGCTTGGGCGGGCCACGGGCGGTCGATACGCAGTATTTT

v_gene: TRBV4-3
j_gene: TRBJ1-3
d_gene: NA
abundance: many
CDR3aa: CASTPGRGVDGNTIYF
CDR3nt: TGCGCCAGCACCCCGGGCAGGGGAGTGGATGGAAACACCATATATTTT

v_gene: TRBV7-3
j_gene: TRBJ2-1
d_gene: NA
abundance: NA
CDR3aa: CASSLGGPNNEQFF
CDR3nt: TGTGCCAGCAGCTTAGGAGGCCCGAACAATGAGCAGTTCTTC

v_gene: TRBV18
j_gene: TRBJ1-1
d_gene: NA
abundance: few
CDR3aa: CASSPGRGYTEAFF
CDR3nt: TGTGCCAGCTCCCCGGGCCGAGGATACACTGAAGCTTTCTTT

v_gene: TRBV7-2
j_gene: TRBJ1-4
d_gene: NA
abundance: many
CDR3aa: CASSSGHNGKLFF
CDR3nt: TGTGCCAGCAGCTCGGGACATAATGGAAAACTGTTTTTT